This T cell receptor beta chain was captured in a study of CD8 T cells in Susac syndrome. Study-wide results and caveats: The TCR sequencing and HLA analysis in the study involved a relatively small number of individuals, as the study acknowledged.

Sequencing targeted TCR beta in T cells from blood (CD8+ and CD4+). As concerns this clonotype: The antigen is unknown.

V was pared by 1 base and J by 5 bases, with 8 bases between. Germline lookup yields CDR1 PRHDT and CDR2 FYEKMQ (reference sequence). The CDR3 is 13 residues long. Reverse transcription of roughly 0.5 to 1 ug RNA was performed with random hexamers. immunoSEQ multiplex PCR amplified TCR beta CDR3 across 54 Vbeta, 13 Jbeta. TCRdb passed the immunoSEQ multiplex PCR reads through MiXCR, listing each CDR3 protein once. Here the sample spans fewer than 80,000 distinct CDR3 sequences, approximately 94% being singletons. The sample comprised CD8+ T cells from PBMCs. This clonotype was obtained from a human donor with multiple sclerosis. The gene calls are TRBV13 and TRBJ2-5; no clear D. The CDR3 coding sequence is TGTGCCAGCAGCTTAGCACAGACGGAGACCCAGTACTTC. Translation: CASSLAQTETQYF.